The T cell receptor (beta chain) described here comes from a study of beta chain features in type 1 diabetes (dated by TCRdb to the late 2010s). About the full investigation: Mean age, gender distribution, total cell number and subset yield did not differ between patients and healthy donors. In the study, TCRB repertoires of sorted circulating CD4+ T cell subsets from recently diagnosed type 1 diabetes patients were compared with those of matched healthy donors. A total of roughly 110 million sorted cells were examined across all samples, and the number of cells per subset was strongly correlated with RNA yield. Naive and central memory subsets were obtained from all 30 or so donors, but regulatory and stem cell-like memory subsets were isolated from only 8 patients and roughly eight healthy donors. Summary of the overall study and its limitations: Type 1 diabetes patients showed a moderate but significant shortening of TCRB CDR3 length in all four CD4+ subsets. Shorter templates might have been favored by PCR, but patient and control samples were amplified and corrected together, so both groups would have been affected equally by any skew. At VDJ recombination sites, patients with type 1 diabetes made fewer insertions and deleted more nucleotides, a pattern implying thymic rearrangement abnormalities. Because cDNA was sequenced instead of genomic DNA, activated cells with high expression could be over-represented, although the groups did not differ in activation or CD3 levels. The naive, central memory and regulatory TCRB repertoires appeared to resemble one another more closely among patients than among healthy donors. Because small numbers of individuals were included in the HLA sub-analyses, any influence of HLA type on TCRB rearrangement was left unresolved.

A single peripheral blood draw of around 120 mL on average was collected from each donor into heparinised tubes. Naive, central memory, regulatory and stem cell-like memory CD4+ T cells were sorted on a BD FACSAria II using a panel including CD45RO, CCR7, CD25, CD127, CD95 and CD27. All sorted populations exceeded 98% purity. PBMCs were isolated right away by Lymphoprep density gradient centrifugation and were stained directly, without culture. So that batch effects would be minimized, each experiment stained and sorted samples in pairs, pairing one healthy donor with one patient. The V and J ends are trimmed by 7 bases and 3 bases, leaving 12 bases between them. The cysteine opens and the phenylalanine closes a CDR3 of 12 amino acids. Only the CDR3 DNA stays, 36 bases, in frame from base 1. From a lookup of the germline V gene, CDR1 and CDR2 are SQVTM and ANQGSEA. The entire isolated RNA was reverse transcribed using the High Capacity cDNA Reverse Transcription Kit, and thus expressed TCRB transcripts were sequenced. Deep immunoSEQ sequencing was performed on naive, central memory and regulatory T cell samples, with an average of approximately 3.9 million total reads per sample. Sorted cells were lysed in RLT buffer, and RNA was extracted using DNase-treated RNeasy Micro or Mini kits according to cell number. Each cell subset was processed separately to prevent cross-contamination, with patient and healthy donor samples processed together. The immunoSEQ multiplex PCR was used to amplify TCRB sequences from cDNA, generating 87-bp fragments that spanned the CDR3 region. The amplicons were sequenced using the Illumina HiSeq platform. As for how the authors treated the data: Synthetic template baselines were used to correct PCR bias computationally, reads within Hamming distance 2 were collapsed, and singletons that could not be merged were discarded. Reads were aligned to IMGT to assign V, D and J genes, CDR3 length, and insertions or deletions at six rearrangement sites. Clonotype counts were normalized to sorted cell number within each subset before computing true diversity and Gini coefficients with the tcR R package. Repertoire sharing was quantified using the overlap coefficient calculated on TCRB nucleotide sequences. As a proxy for the pre-selection repertoire, out-of-frame TCRB sequences from naive cells were analyzed. The source is immuneACCESS, and TCRdb retained only in-frame sequences with V and J called. Part of the clones is not carried over; for the studies checked, unresolved V genes explain less than half of this, and the remainder is unexplained. The V and J calls and clone size were taken over from that table, and D and trimming were inferred from the DNA. The sample contains approximately 150,000 clones, 50% to 70% of them found a single time. Clones ranked in the top ten supply nearly 0.09% of the sample.

As regards this clone: No cognate antigen has been identified for it. No much larger clonotype is one base removed from it; base qualities were not supplied.

The receptor's source is a man aged 25-40 years with type 1 diabetes. The sequence joins TRBV29-1 to TRBJ1-1; the D segment cannot be called with confidence. The sequenced sample consisted of naive CD4+ T cells from blood. What this sample's cell subset or site label stands for: true naive CD4+ T cells. The DNA is TGCAGCGGCTTGCTGGGTCACACTGAAGCTTTCTTT. Translated, it gives CSGLLGHTEAFF.